This T cell receptor beta chain was found in a study of T-cell memory formation after mild COVID-19. Study as a whole: There were largely donor-specific TCR clusters.

Whole-study findings and limits: Researchers report contracting CD4+ clones mostly in CM and EM, with CD8+ clones in EMRA. Clones that contracted from day 15 to 85 had balanced CD4/CD8; later expanders were CD4+ biased. Within pre-infection memory, some responding clones were found, suggesting cross-reactive memory joined.

Each CDR3 protein is one row after TCRdb ran MiXCR on the 5' RACE reads. This sample has 350,000 to 450,000 distinct CDR3 sequences; around 27% occur once, and the top ten carry approximately 12%. As regards this clonotype: The antigen remains undetermined.

This CDR3 spans 20 amino acids. This TCR came from an adult woman who had mild COVID-19 (a few samples of this study predate the infection). Cell type and time point are not known. The sequenced sample was PBMCs or a T cell subset sorted from them (not recorded which). The chain is built from TRBV21-1 and TRBJ1-5. TRBV21-1 is described as a pseudogene. The CDR3 sequence is CASSKMGRIRIQEGNQPQHF. The CDR3 DNA is TGTGCCAGCAGCAAAATGGGCAGAATACGGATTCAGGAGGGCAATCAGCCCCAGCATTTT.